The 32 T cell receptor beta chains reported below all come from one sample, sequenced in a study of technical replicates of blood from four donors (dated by TCRdb to about 2017). Receptor libraries were prepared by the immunoSEQ multiplex PCR assay. Here the immuneACCESS table is served through TCRdb, limited to in-frame sequences with V and J called. Missing clones are a known gap in these copies; in checked studies unresolved V genes cover under half, and the rest lacks a known reason. For this sample there are 50,000 to 60,000 clones; over 85% appear just once. The ten top clones hold over 2.5% of the sample. Sequenced material: PBMCs. These receptors all stem from a human donor in good health. Some clones in this sample may be carry-over from other donors' samples.

This sequence joins TRBV6-5 and TRBJ2-2; D remains unclear. Matching the DNA end better, TRBJ1-3 makes the J call doubtful. CDR3 length equals 15 residues. The germline CDR1 and CDR2 sequences are MNHEY and SVGAGI. The CDR3 nucleotides are TGTGCCAGCTCCTTTGGGGAGAGCTCTGGAAACACCATATATTTT. Amino acid sequence: CASSFGESSGNTIYF.

The V and J genes are TRBV5-1 and TRBJ2-1; 8 bases are shared with TRBD2. Germline V CDR1 and CDR2: SGHRS, YFSETQ. The J segment lost 4 bases and the V segment lost 0 bases, leaving 6 bases of the junction unmatched. The CDR3 contains 16 residues. CDR3 region: CASSLASGRGYNEQFF. The CDR3 nucleotides read TGCGCCAGCAGCTTGGCCTCCGGGAGGGGGTACAATGAGCAGTTCTTC.

V usage is TRBV5-1 and J usage is TRBJ2-1; weak D call: TRBD2 (5 bases). CDR1 and CDR2 from the germline V gene are SGHRS and YFSETQ. The germline V and J ends were trimmed by 1 base and 6 bases, with 14 bases remaining between them. There are 15 residues in the CDR3. The DNA of the CDR3 is TGCGCCAGCAGCTTGCCCCAGGACTGGACCAATGAGCAGTTCTTC. Amino acid sequence: CASSLPQDWTNEQFF.

The chain recombines TRBV4-2 with TRBJ2-7, with 7 bases aligning to TRBD2. Germline CDR1 LGHNA, CDR2 YNFKEQ. Trimming cost V 4 bases and J 3 bases; bases outside gene matches: 6. The CDR3 loop spans 14 amino acids. The CDR3 loop is CASSPAGLDYEQYF. DNA of the CDR3: TGTGCCAGCAGCCCCGCCGGACTAGACTACGAGCAGTACTTC.

The sample holds one count of this clone. The gene calls are TRBV11-1 and TRBJ1-2; a possible D gene is TRBD1 (6 bases). V was shortened by 4 bases and J by 6 bases, with 15 bases between the two germline ends. Germline V gives CDR1 SGHAT, CDR2 FQDESV (reference sequence). This CDR3 comprises 14 residues. CDR3 in DNA: TGTGCCAGCAGCTCCGGACAGAGTACAAATGGCTACACCTTC. Its translation is CASSSGQSTNGYTF.

This sequence joins TRBV6-6 and TRBJ2-3; D not certain. This CDR3 contains 15 residues. Germline CDR1 MNHNY, CDR2 SVGAGI (reference sequence). The V gene lost 6 bases and the J gene lost 2 bases, with 15 bases spanning the gap. CDR3 in amino acids: CASSLTGIDTDTQYF. The CDR3 nucleotides are TGTGCCAGCAGCCTGACGGGTATCGACACAGATACGCAGTATTTT.

This clone was recorded once. This chain uses TRBV2 with TRBJ2-5; TRBD2 might be the D (6 bases). This CDR3 spans 14 amino acids. Trimming shortened V by 6 bases and J by 4 bases, and 15 bases separated the two germline ends. Germline CDR1 is SNHLY and CDR2 is FYNNEI. The CDR3 DNA sequence: TGTGCCAGCAGCGTAGCGCGGGGCCGAGAGACCCAGTACTTC. Translating gives CASSVARGRETQYF.

The rearrangement uses TRBV7-2 and TRBJ2-1, with TRBD2 matching 7 bases. Germline CDR1 and CDR2: SGHTA and FQGNSA. Trimming removed 5 bases from V and 4 bases from J; junction bases left unmatched: 8. This CDR3 contains 15 residues. The chain's CDR3 is CASSPGTKQYNEQFF. The CDR3 DNA reads as TGTGCCAGCAGCCCCGGGACTAAACAATACAATGAGCAGTTCTTC. The whole variable domain, filled in from reference TRBV7-2 and TRBJ2-1, reads GAGVSQSPSNKVTEKGKDVELRCDPISGHTALYWYRQSLGQGLEFLIYFQGNSAPDKSGLPSDRFSAERTGGSVSTLTIQRTQQEDSAVYLCASSPGTKQYNEQFFGPGTRLTVL.

The chain is built from TRBV5-1 and TRBJ2-1; TRBD2 matches 13 bases. V lost 0 bases, J lost 7 bases, and 4 bases stayed unmatched. Germline values: CDR1 SGHRS, CDR2 YFSETQ. This CDR3 comprises 16 residues. CDR3 sequence (DNA): TGCGCCAGCAGCTTGGGACTAGCGGGAGGCTTAAATGAGCAGTTCTTC. This sequence encodes CASSLGLAGGLNEQFF.

The chain recombines TRBV4-3 with TRBJ2-3, with a possible D match to TRBD2 (6 bases). CDR1 is LGHNA, CDR2 YSLEER, per germline. The V and J ends lost 1 base and 5 bases respectively, with 10 bases between them. There are 14 residues in the CDR3. For the CDR3, the DNA is TGCGCCAGCAGCCAAGGCGGGACTCAAGATACGCAGTATTTT. Protein sequence: CASSQGGTQDTQYF.

This rearrangement joins TRBV6-6 to TRBJ2-1; D possibly corresponds to TRBD2 (6 bases). Per the germline V gene, CDR1 is MNHNY and CDR2 is SVGAGI (reference sequence). The ends were cut back, 4 bases at V and 3 bases at J, with 16 bases in the middle. The CDR3 contains 16 residues. The CDR3 sequence is CASSSLRTGDYNEQFF. As DNA, the CDR3 is TGTGCCAGCAGTTCTCTTAGGACGGGAGACTACAATGAGCAGTTCTTC.

The V gene is TRBV7-2, the J gene TRBJ2-5; D is unresolved. The ends were cut back, 5 bases at V and 5 bases at J, with 9 bases in the middle. This CDR3 has 12 residues. Per germline, CDR1 SGHTA and CDR2 FQGNSA. The CDR3 nucleotides are TGTGCCAGCAGCCTAACGGTGGAGACCCAGTACTTC. Protein sequence: CASSLTVETQYF.

The chain joins TRBV4-3 to TRBJ2-7; D might be TRBD1 (6 bases). Germline V CDR1 and CDR2: LGHNA, YSLEER. CDR3 length: 16 residues. Between the trimmed V and J ends, which lost 0 bases and 0 bases, there was a span of 12 bases. The CDR3 bases are TGCGCCAGCAGCCAAGATAAGGGGGAGAGCTCCTACGAGCAGTACTTC. This translates into CASSQDKGESSYEQYF.

V usage is TRBV12-5 and J usage is TRBJ2-7; no reliable D call. Germline CDR1 reads LGHNT; CDR2 reads FRNRAP. This CDR3 region has 12 residues. V was cut by 4 bases and J by 3 bases, with 7 bases left in between. CDR3 sequence: CASGSSFYEQYF. In DNA form, the CDR3 reads TGTGCTAGTGGTTCCTCCTTCTACGAGCAGTACTTC.

J is TRBJ2-2 and V is TRBV7-3, with TRBD2 matching 8 bases. The CDR3 is 16 residues long. Germline V gene sequence: CDR1 SGHTA, CDR2 FQGTGA. V shed 4 bases, J shed 0 bases, and the junction held 4 bases outside the gene matches. CDR3 nucleotides: TGTGCCAGCAGCTCACAAGCGGGAGCGAACACCGGGGAGCTGTTTTTT. Protein sequence: CASSSQAGANTGELFF. The variable domain in full, with the rest retrieved from reference TRBV7-3 and TRBJ2-2, is GAGVSQTPSNKVTEKGKYVELRCDPISGHTALYWYRQSLGQGPEFLIYFQGTGAADDSGLPNDRFFAVRPEGSVSTLKIQRTERGDSAVYLCASSSQAGANTGELFFGEGSRLTVL.

The chain is built from TRBV7-9 and TRBJ1-1; D is ambiguous. Trimming cost V 7 bases and J 0 bases, with 15 bases left between them. Germline V lookup: CDR1 SEHNR, CDR2 FQNEAQ (reference sequence). This CDR3 has 15 residues. The CDR3 nucleotides are TGTGCCAGCAAGCCGCCGCAGGTCTTGAACACTGAAGCTTTCTTT. It codes for CASKPPQVLNTEAFF.

This chain uses TRBV5-1 with TRBJ1-1, with D perhaps TRBD1 (5 bases). The length of the CDR3 is 14 residues. Germline V gene lookup returns CDR1 SGHRS and CDR2 YFSETQ. With 3 bases removed from V and 6 bases from J, the gap between germline ends came to 15 bases. The CDR3 reads CASSSPTAIPEAFF. CDR3 sequence (DNA): TGCGCCAGCAGCTCCCCGACAGCCATACCTGAAGCTTTCTTT.

The genes are TRBV6-4 and TRBJ2-6, with 8 bases that match TRBD1. CDR1 is MRHNA and CDR2 is SNTAGT in the germline V gene. This CDR3 is built from 15 residues. V dropped 10 bases and J dropped 2; count of bases not matched to a gene: 7. The CDR3 coding sequence is TGTGCCACGACGCAGGGGGCGCCTGGGGCCAACGTCCTGACTTTC. This translates into CATTQGAPGANVLTF.

The genes are TRBV5-4 and TRBJ2-3, with 7 bases lining up with TRBD2. The CDR3 totals 14 residues. Germline V lookup: CDR1 SGHNT, CDR2 YYREEE (reference sequence). The V segment lost 5 bases and the J segment 7 bases; nucleotides outside the gene matches: 10. CDR3 in DNA: TGTGCCAGCAGAGGGCCCAACGGGAGGAATACGCAGTATTTT. Translation gives CASRGPNGRNTQYF.

The chain links TRBV20-1 to TRBJ2-7; perhaps TRBD2 as D (5 bases). This CDR3 contains 10 residues. Germline-derived CDR1 and CDR2 are DFQATT and SNEGSKA (reference sequence). Trimming removed 3 bases at V and 6 bases at J, with 6 bases between. CDR3 bases: TGCAGTGCTAGTCTAGCCGAGCAGTACTTC. It encodes CSASLAEQYF.

V and J are TRBV7-2 and TRBJ2-5; TRBD2 aligns across 13 bases. Per the germline V gene, CDR1 is SGHTA and CDR2 is FQGNSA. Unmatched junction bases numbered 8, after V lost 5 bases and J lost 5 bases. The CDR3 totals 16 residues. This CDR3 reads CASSPGLAGARETQYF. In DNA, the CDR3 is TGTGCCAGCAGCCCTGGACTAGCGGGAGCCAGGGAGACCCAGTACTTC.

Here the CDR3 DNA reads TGTGCCAGCAGCGCGGGACTAGCGGGAGAGAGCTCCTACAATGAGCAGTTCTTC. It translates to CASSAGLAGESSYNEQFF. The V call is TRBV2, the J call TRBJ2-1, with 14 bases that match TRBD2. This CDR3 is built from 18 residues. Per germline, CDR1 SNHLY and CDR2 FYNNEI. V lost 6 bases to trimming and J lost 0 bases; unmatched junction nucleotides: 7.

The gene calls are TRBV5-5 and TRBJ2-5; D remains ambiguous. Germline-derived CDR1 and CDR2 are SGHKS and YYEKEE (reference sequence). V was clipped by 1 base and J by 4 bases, with 5 bases between them. CDR3 size: 12 residues. The CDR3 bases are TGTGCCAGCAGCTTGAACGGAGAGACCCAGTACTTC. Amino acid sequence: CASSLNGETQYF.

The sample holds one count of this clone. The CDR3 loop is CTSSRTPRDYGYTF. The CDR3 bases are TGCACCAGCAGCCGCACCCCCAGGGACTATGGCTACACCTTC. This chain connects TRBV1 to TRBJ1-2; the D segment call TRBD1 is taken from the table without a DNA check. TRBV1 is reported as a pseudogene. The CDR3 loop spans 14 amino acids.

This rearrangement joins TRBV7-8 to TRBJ1-2; D unclear. V was trimmed by 0 bases and J by 5 bases, leaving 4 bases between them. The CDR3 is 12 residues long. The germline V gene has CDR1 SGHVS and CDR2 FQNEAQ. The CDR3 loop reads CASSLALYGYTF. The CDR3 coding sequence is TGTGCCAGCAGCTTAGCCCTTTATGGCTACACCTTC.

The chain is built from TRBV7-2 and TRBJ2-7; 9 nucleotides line up with TRBD1. This CDR3 is built from 16 residues. The V segment lost 5 bases and the J segment 5 bases; nucleotides outside the gene matches: 13. The germline gives CDR1 SGHTA, CDR2 FQGNSA. CDR3 DNA: TGTGCCAGCAGCCTCTACTCCGGGACAGGGATGCACGAGCAGTACTTC. This gives the protein CASSLYSGTGMHEQYF.

The chain couples TRBV7-9 to TRBJ1-2; the match to TRBD1 covers 9 bases. The V segment lost 1 base and the J segment 8 bases; nucleotides outside the gene matches: 11. Germline loops: CDR1 SEHNR, CDR2 FQNEAQ (reference sequence). This CDR3 comprises 16 residues. In DNA form, the CDR3 reads TGTGCCAGCAGCTTAGAGGCTTTCAGGACAGGGGAGGGCTACACCTTC. Its translation is CASSLEAFRTGEGYTF.

This sequence joins TRBV27 and TRBJ2-5; 10 bases are a match to TRBD2. J gave up 3 bases and V 5 bases, and 3 bases lay outside the gene matches. From germline, CDR1 is MNHEY and CDR2 SMNVEV (reference sequence). The CDR3 extends over 14 amino acids. This CDR3 reads CASSRLAGEETQYF. CDR3 DNA sequence: TGTGCCAGCAGTCGCCTAGCGGGAGAAGAGACCCAGTACTTC.

This sequence joins TRBV7-3 and TRBJ2-7; D may be TRBD1 (5 bases). The CDR3 consists of 14 residues. V was trimmed by 5 bases and J by 6 bases, leaving 17 bases between them. The V gene's germline CDR1 is SGHTA and CDR2 FQGTGA. The CDR3, as DNA: TGTGCCAGCAGCGCCGAACCCCAGGGTTTCGAGCAGTACTTC. This gives the protein CASSAEPQGFEQYF.

This sequence joins TRBV2 and TRBJ2-3, with TRBD2 as a possible D gene (5 bases). Germline assignment: CDR1 SNHLY and CDR2 FYNNEI. This CDR3 comprises 12 residues. V dropped 6 bases and J dropped 8 bases, with 12 bases sitting between them. The CDR3 DNA is TGTGCCAGCAGGGCCTCTGGAGGTACGCAGTATTTT. This encodes CASRASGGTQYF. Full variable domain (outside the CDR3, taken from reference TRBV2 and TRBJ2-3): EPEVTQTPSHQVTQMGQEVILRCVPISNHLYFYWYRQILGQKVEFLVSFYNNEISEKSEIFDDQFSVERPDGSNFTLKIRSTKLEDSAMYFCASRASGGTQYFGPGTRLTVL.

The chain employs TRBV6-5 and TRBJ1-5; D gene ambiguous. This CDR3 has 13 residues. Trimming took 2 bases from V and 1 from J, leaving 3 bases between them. From germline, CDR1 is MNHEY and CDR2 SVGAGI. CDR3 sequence: CASSYQSNQPQHF. CDR3 nucleotide sequence: TGTGCCAGCAGTTACCAGAGCAATCAGCCCCAGCATTTT.

This chain uses TRBV15 with TRBJ1-6; D is undetermined. This CDR3 contains 15 residues. Deletions cut 6 bases from V and 5 bases from J, with 14 bases between. CDR1 is LNHNV and CDR2 is YYDKDF in the germline V gene (reference sequence). CDR3 protein: CATRSQRTDNSPLHF. The CDR3 DNA follows: TGTGCCACCAGGTCCCAAAGGACTGATAATTCACCCCTCCACTTT.